Following are 5 T cell receptor beta chains from one sample sequenced in a study of cytomegalovirus exposure and HLA in healthy donors. PCR amplification relied on 60 Vbeta primers (plus 13 Jbeta primers). Profiling relied on immunoSEQ multiplex PCR, and the TCRdb table lists in-frame clones only, not all of them. The data hold 150,000 to 200,000 clones, with 80% to 85% observed a single time. The specimen sequenced was PBMCs. These receptors were taken from a boy between 10 and 17 years old in good health and CMV-seronegative.

The chain has TRBV5-5 and TRBJ2-1; 7 bases align to TRBD1. CDR1 is SGHKS, CDR2 YYEKEE, per germline (reference sequence). The CDR3 length is 14 residues. V gave up 4 bases and J gave up 5 bases; unmatched junction bases: 6. CDR3 DNA: TGTGCCAGCAGCCTGACAGGGAGCCACAATGAGCAGTTCTTC. It yields the protein CASSLTGSHNEQFF.

V usage is TRBV5-1 and J usage is TRBJ1-3; no clear D gene. The CDR3 loop spans 15 amino acids. The V and J ends lost 7 bases and 0 bases respectively, with 14 bases between them. Germline CDR1 and CDR2: SGHRS and YFSETQ. The CDR3 DNA is TGCGCCAGCCGAGCCGCCCCCCGCTCTGGAAACACCATATATTTT. Its protein is CASRAAPRSGNTIYF.

The V gene is TRBV5-4, the J gene TRBJ2-7, with 9 bases matching TRBD1. Germline trimming cut 4 bases from V and 3 bases from J; bases unmatched to any gene: 8. Germline values: CDR1 SGHNT, CDR2 YYREEE (reference sequence). This CDR3 comprises 15 residues. Written as DNA, the CDR3 is TGTGCCAGCAGCCCAGGACAGGGGACCAGCTACGAGCAGTACTTC. Translated, it gives CASSPGQGTSYEQYF.

The chain links TRBV6-4 to TRBJ2-3; D is unclear. Trimming removed 7 bases at V and 9 bases at J, with 5 bases between. Germline-derived CDR1 and CDR2 are MRHNA and SNTAGT. CDR3 size: 9 residues. CDR3 sequence reads: CASNGTQYF. The CDR3 DNA reads TGTGCCAGCAATGGCACGCAGTATTTT.

V and J are TRBV10-2 and TRBJ2-5; unclear D gene. Germline V gene data show CDR1 as WSHSY and CDR2 as SAAADI. Trimming cost V 5 bases and J 4 bases, with 11 bases left between them. This CDR3 is 13 amino acids long. CDR3 sequence: CASSSSIGETQYF. The CDR3 coding sequence is TGCGCCAGCAGTAGTTCAATCGGAGAGACCCAGTACTTC.